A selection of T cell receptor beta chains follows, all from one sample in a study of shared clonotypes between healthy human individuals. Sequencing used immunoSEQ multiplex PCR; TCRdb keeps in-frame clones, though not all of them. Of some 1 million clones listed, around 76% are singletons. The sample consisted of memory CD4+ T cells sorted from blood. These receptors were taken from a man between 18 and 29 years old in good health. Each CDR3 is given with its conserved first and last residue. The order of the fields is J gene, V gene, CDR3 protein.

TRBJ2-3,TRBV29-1,CSVEGLAGGPTNTDTQYF
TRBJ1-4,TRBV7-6,CASSLTAGQTNEKLFF
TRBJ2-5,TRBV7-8,CASSSNLPRETQYF
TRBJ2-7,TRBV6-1,CASSGTWGRYEQYF
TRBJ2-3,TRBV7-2,CASSLAGTQFTDTQYF
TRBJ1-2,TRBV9,CASSVAPLGQGAYGYTF
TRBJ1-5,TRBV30,CAWSSQSNQPQHF
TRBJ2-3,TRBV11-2,CASSLVQGAWDTQYF
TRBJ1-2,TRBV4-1,CASSQVGGQGGYTF
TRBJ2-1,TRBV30,CAWSRLAGGNEQFF
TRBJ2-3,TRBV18,CASSPVESDTQYF
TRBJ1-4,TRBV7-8,CASSLETTNEKLFF
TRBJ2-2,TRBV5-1,CASSLGSGGQNTGELFF
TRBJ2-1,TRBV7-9,CASIISGGYEQFF
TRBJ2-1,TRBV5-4,CASSLARLAGKDEQFF
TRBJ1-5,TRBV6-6,CASSYGDHQPQHF
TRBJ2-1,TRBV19,CASSQQGGSSYNEQFF
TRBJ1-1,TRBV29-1,CSVGSGTANTEAFF
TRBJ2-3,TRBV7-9,CASSLAQSSGGADTQYF
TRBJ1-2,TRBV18,CASSPPNSPTQGNYGYTF
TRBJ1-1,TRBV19,CASNRRNTEAFF
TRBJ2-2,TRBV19,CASSITGGLDTGELFF
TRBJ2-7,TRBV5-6,CASSSPGQGADEQYF
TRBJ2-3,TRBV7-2,CASSLRPLGNADTQYF
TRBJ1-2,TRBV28,CASSLGRNYGYTF
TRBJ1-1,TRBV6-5,CASRRGVKASTEAFF
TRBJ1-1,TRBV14,CASSQIVGAEAFF
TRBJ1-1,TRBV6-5,CIRGIVAEAFF
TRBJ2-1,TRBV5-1,CASKGTSLDEQFF